The 30 T cell receptor beta chains below were found in one sample sequenced in a study of cytomegalovirus exposure and HLA in healthy donors. The PCR was carried out with 60 Vbeta primers and 13 Jbeta primers. Sequencing used immunoSEQ multiplex PCR; TCRdb keeps in-frame clones, though not all of them. The sample shows approximately 180,000 clones, over 60% of them seen only once. Input material: PBMCs. The receptors come from a woman in her thirties or forties in good health and CMV-seronegative.

V is TRBV30 and J is TRBJ2-2; 8 nucleotides line up with TRBD2. The CDR3 consists of 14 residues. With V trimmed by 1 base and J by 3 bases, 1 base remained unmatched. The germline gives CDR1 GTSNPN, CDR2 SVGIG (reference sequence). CDR3 in DNA: TGTGCCTGGAGTGAGGGACTAGACACCGGGGAGCTGTTTTTT. Translating gives CAWSEGLDTGELFF.

The chain recombines TRBV29-1 with TRBJ1-2; tentatively, D is TRBD1 (6 bases). The V end lost 3 bases, the J end lost 0 bases, and 17 bases lay between the germline ends. Germline V gene sequence: CDR1 SQVTM, CDR2 ANQGSEA. This CDR3 comprises 16 residues. The CDR3 loop is CSVDITTGLPNYGYTF. CDR3 DNA sequence: TGCAGCGTTGACATAACGACAGGTCTCCCTAACTATGGCTACACCTTC.

The CDR3 protein is CASSSSSASYNEQFF. The CDR3 DNA is TGCGCCAGCAGCAGCTCTAGCGCCTCTTACAATGAGCAGTTCTTC. V usage is TRBV5-1 and J usage is TRBJ2-1; D possibly corresponds to TRBD2 (6 bases). Germline V CDR1 and CDR2: SGHRS, YFSETQ. Trimming left V 4 bases short and J 4 bases short, with 15 bases between. The CDR3 extends over 15 amino acids.

V usage is TRBV6-5 and J usage is TRBJ1-1, with 8 positions matching TRBD1. Unmatched junction bases numbered 6, after V lost 5 bases and J lost 10 bases. This CDR3 has 12 residues. Per germline, CDR1 MNHEY and CDR2 SVGAGI. The CDR3 region has the DNA TGTGCCAGCAGTAACACAGGGGGACGAGCTTTCTTT. Translation: CASSNTGGRAFF.

In its sample, this clone was seen a few times. The J gene is TRBJ2-1, the V gene TRBV6-1; D might be TRBD1 (6 bases). The CDR3 has 19 amino acids. Per germline, CDR1 MNHNS and CDR2 SASEGT. The V end lost 1 base, the J end lost 4 bases, and 23 bases lay between the germline ends. DNA of the CDR3: TGTGCCAGCAGTGAAGAGGGGGTTTGGGGAGCGGAACAATACAATGAGCAGTTCTTC. Encoded protein: CASSEEGVWGAEQYNEQFF.

This clone was picked up a small number of times. V gene TRBV2 combines with J gene TRBJ2-7; 7 bases agree with TRBD1. Germline assignment: CDR1 SNHLY and CDR2 FYNNEI. CDR3 length: 13 amino acids. J was trimmed by 1 base and V by 7 bases; bases with no gene match: 4. The CDR3 loop is CASKGQRSYEQYF. The CDR3 nucleotides are TGTGCCAGCAAGGGACAGCGATCCTACGAGCAGTACTTC.

This sequence joins TRBV4-2 and TRBJ2-3; 16 bases match TRBD2. The ends lost 5 bases at V and 6 bases at J; junction bases unmatched: 5. Germline CDR1 reads LGHNA; CDR2 reads YNFKEQ. This CDR3 comprises 16 residues. CDR3 protein: CASSSGTSGRADTQYF. CDR3 DNA sequence: TGTGCCAGCAGCTCCGGGACTAGCGGGAGGGCGGATACGCAGTATTTT.

The gene calls are TRBV7-8 and TRBJ2-3; TRBD2 matches 12 bases. The junction had 2 bases not matched to a gene; V was cut back by 1 base and J by 0 bases. CDR3 length equals 17 residues. CDR1 is SGHVS, CDR2 FQNEAQ, per germline. The CDR3 protein is CASSLGLAGVSTDTQYF. For the CDR3, the DNA is TGTGCCAGCAGCTTAGGACTAGCGGGAGTTAGCACAGATACGCAGTATTTT.

The rearrangement joins TRBV25-1 to TRBJ1-5; 7 bases align to TRBD1. Germline V gives CDR1 MGHDK, CDR2 SYGVNS. This CDR3 contains 13 residues. Trimming removed 6 bases from V and 3 bases from J; junction bases left unmatched: 2. This CDR3 reads CASSDRDNQPQHF. CDR3 coding DNA: TGTGCCAGCAGCGACAGGGACAATCAGCCCCAGCATTTT.

The chain carries TRBV11-2 and TRBJ1-2; a possible D gene is TRBD1 (6 bases). The CDR3 runs to 13 residues. The V end was cut by 5 bases, the J end by 8 bases, with 15 bases between. The germline V gene encodes CDR1 SGHAT and CDR2 FQNNGV. The CDR3 DNA sequence: TGTGCCAGCAGCCATGTTGAGGGGGTCGGCTACACCTTC. Protein sequence: CASSHVEGVGYTF.

The rearrangement uses TRBV4-2 and TRBJ1-1; D is unclear. The CDR3 has 16 residues. Germline CDR1 and CDR2: LGHNA and YNFKEQ. Trimming took 1 base from V and 0 from J, leaving 12 bases between them. The CDR3, as DNA: TGTGCCAGCAGCCAAGTCGGGAACAGCATGAACACTGAAGCTTTCTTT. This encodes CASSQVGNSMNTEAFF.

The CDR3 sequence: CASSSFGAPRGEQFF. Here the CDR3 DNA reads TGTGCCAGCAGCTCCTTCGGAGCGCCACGCGGTGAGCAGTTCTTC. V usage is TRBV7-9 and J usage is TRBJ2-1, with D hard to call. The CDR3 extends over 15 amino acids. The germline CDR1 and CDR2 sequences are SEHNR and FQNEAQ (reference sequence). V dropped 4 bases and J dropped 9 bases, with 19 bases sitting between them.

The CDR3 region has the DNA TGTGCCAGCAGCTTGGGGACAGGGGGCGATCAGCCCCAGCATTTT. Protein product: CASSLGTGGDQPQHF. The chain is built from TRBV11-2 and TRBJ1-5; 12 positions match TRBD1. The germline gives CDR1 SGHAT, CDR2 FQNNGV. This CDR3 is built from 15 residues. J was trimmed by 5 bases and V by 3 bases; bases with no gene match: 2.

The chain recombines TRBV11-2 with TRBJ1-6; 11 nucleotides line up with TRBD1. Germline CDR1 is SGHAT and CDR2 is FQNNGV. The junction had 3 bases not matched to a gene; V was cut back by 3 bases and J by 8 bases. This CDR3 region has 15 residues. CDR3 coding DNA: TGTGCCAGCAGCTTGTCGGGACAGGGGGATTCACCCCTCCACTTT. Translating gives CASSLSGQGDSPLHF. Full variable domain (outside the CDR3, taken from reference TRBV11-2 and TRBJ1-6): EAGVAQSPRYKIIEKRQSVAFWCNPISGHATLYWYQQILGQGPKLLIQFQNNGVVDDSQLPKDRFSAERLKGVDSTLKIQPAKLEDSAVYLCASSLSGQGDSPLHFGNGTRLTVT.

This sequence joins TRBV5-1 and TRBJ2-3; D is unclear. Between the trimmed V and J ends, which lost 1 base and 1 base, there was a span of 10 bases. CDR3 length: 15 amino acids. Germline CDR1 SGHRS, CDR2 YFSETQ. DNA for the CDR3: TGCGCCAGCAGCTTGCAGTCTCGTGGCACAGATACGCAGTATTTT. It translates to CASSLQSRGTDTQYF.

The rearrangement joins TRBV11-3 to TRBJ1-1, with 7 bases lining up with TRBD1. Germline loops: CDR1 SGHNT, CDR2 YENEEA. The V segment lost 5 bases and the J segment 1 base; nucleotides outside the gene matches: 10. This CDR3 has 16 amino acids. The CDR3 reads CASSTINRGGNTEAFF. CDR3 coding DNA: TGTGCCAGCAGCACTATCAACAGGGGAGGGAACACTGAAGCTTTCTTT.

The table lists this clone with a few counts. This sample also contains other DNA sequences that code for the same CDR3. The chain employs TRBV29-1 and TRBJ2-1; TRBD1 aligns across 7 bases. The V segment lost 5 bases and the J segment 2 bases; nucleotides outside the gene matches: 6. CDR3 length: 14 amino acids. Germline CDR1 reads SQVTM; CDR2 reads ANQGSEA. CDR3 in DNA: TGCAGCGTTACAGGGGCCGCGACCTACAATGAGCAGTTCTTC. Translating gives CSVTGAATYNEQFF.

The chain has TRBV30 and TRBJ1-5; D not certain. Trimming shortened V by 4 bases and J by 2 bases, and 9 bases separated the two germline ends. CDR1 is GTSNPN, CDR2 SVGIG, per germline (reference sequence). CDR3 length: 13 amino acids. CDR3 residues: CAWTSGGNQPQHF. For the CDR3, the DNA is TGTGCCTGGACAAGCGGGGGCAATCAGCCCCAGCATTTT. Filled out from reference TRBV30 and TRBJ1-5, the complete variable domain reads SQTIHQWPATLVQPVGSPLSLECTVEGTSNPNLYWYRQAAGRGLQLLFYSVGIGQISSEVPQNLSASRPQDRQFILSSKKLLLSDSGFYLCAWTSGGNQPQHFGDGTRLSIL.

Turning to this clone: The sample contains more than one DNA sequence encoding this CDR3. The chain uses TRBV7-9 and TRBJ1-2, with D possibly TRBD1 on 6 matching bases. The CDR3 is made up of 14 amino acids. Per germline, CDR1 SEHNR and CDR2 FQNEAQ (reference sequence). V was pared by 1 base and J by 4 bases, with 10 bases between. CDR3 coding DNA: TGTGCCAGCAGCTTAGGGTCAGGGGCCTATGGCTACACCTTC. Translation gives CASSLGSGAYGYTF.

This chain joins TRBV5-6 and TRBJ2-5; a weak D match, TRBD2 (7 bases). Between the trimmed V and J ends, which lost 0 bases and 5 bases, there was a span of 20 bases. Germline values: CDR1 SGHDT, CDR2 YYEEEE. The CDR3 is made up of 17 amino acids. CDR3 in amino acids: CASSLGGGRSAVETQYF. The CDR3 DNA sequence: TGTGCCAGCAGCTTGGGGGGGGGCCGCTCGGCGGTGGAGACCCAGTACTTC.

The chain recombines TRBV10-3 with TRBJ2-3; a possible D gene is TRBD2 (6 bases). The CDR3 loop spans 18 amino acids. Trimming left V 10 bases short and J 7 bases short, with 33 bases between. Germline CDR1 and CDR2: ENHRY and SYGVKD. The CDR3 nucleotides read TGTGCCAGCAAGACTATCAAGGGGCGGGACGCCGGAACTAATACGCAGTATTTT. This codes for CASKTIKGRDAGTNTQYF.

The chain joins TRBV19 to TRBJ2-6, with 9 bases fitting TRBD2. This CDR3 contains 19 residues. V lost 5 bases to trimming and J lost 1 base; unmatched junction nucleotides: 12. The germline V gene encodes CDR1 LNHDA and CDR2 SQIVND (reference sequence). DNA for the CDR3: TGTGCCAGTAGTCCCTCGCGCGGGGGGGCGCGTTCTGGGGCCAACGTCCTGACTTTC. Encoded protein: CASSPSRGGARSGANVLTF.

The chain is built from TRBV11-3 and TRBJ2-1, with D possibly being TRBD1 (5 bases). This CDR3 has 15 amino acids. The germline V gene has CDR1 SGHNT and CDR2 YENEEA. The V end lost 0 bases, the J end lost 3 bases, and 9 bases lay between the germline ends. CDR3 loop: CASSLEQGFYNEQFF. CDR3 nucleotide sequence: TGTGCCAGCAGCTTAGAGCAGGGCTTCTACAATGAGCAGTTCTTC.

This clone has just a few counts. This chain links TRBV27 with TRBJ2-1, with 7 bases aligning to TRBD2. Losses at the gene ends were 5 bases for V and 6 bases for J; bases not matched to a gene: 7. CDR3 length equals 14 residues. The germline CDR1 and CDR2 sequences are MNHEY and SMNVEV (reference sequence). The CDR3 is CASSLGEGGNEQFF. CDR3 sequence (DNA): TGTGCCAGCAGTCTGGGGGAGGGCGGCAATGAGCAGTTCTTC.

V gene TRBV6-5 combines with J gene TRBJ1-1; D perhaps matches TRBD1 (5 bases). From germline, CDR1 is MNHEY and CDR2 SVGAGI. The CDR3 totals 12 residues. Trimming stripped 8 bases from V and 2 bases from J, with 9 bases between. CDR3 in amino acids: CASRRANTEAFF. The CDR3 bases are TGTGCCAGCCGCAGGGCAAACACTGAAGCTTTCTTT.

This rearrangement joins TRBV4-3 to TRBJ1-1; TRBD1 aligns across 8 bases. CDR3 size: 14 residues. The V segment lost 0 bases and the J segment 4 bases; nucleotides outside the gene matches: 1. CDR1 and CDR2 from the germline V gene are LGHNA and YSLEER. The CDR3 bases are TGCGCCAGCAGCCAAGAACAGGGGGGCACTGAAGCTTTCTTT. As protein: CASSQEQGGTEAFF.

The chain has TRBV12-5 and TRBJ2-1, with 7 positions matching TRBD1. J was trimmed by 5 bases and V by 2 bases; bases with no gene match: 9. This CDR3 comprises 16 residues. Germline-derived CDR1 and CDR2 are LGHNT and FRNRAP. Written as DNA, the CDR3 is TGTGCTAGTGGTTTGCCATCGAAGGGGGCGGACAATGAGCAGTTCTTC. This gives the protein CASGLPSKGADNEQFF. The whole variable domain, filled in from reference TRBV12-5 and TRBJ2-1, reads DARVTQTPRHKVTEMGQEVTMRCQPILGHNTVFWYRQTMMQGLELLAYFRNRAPLDDSGMPKDRFSAEMPDATLATLKIQPSEPRDSAVYFCASGLPSKGADNEQFFGPGTRLTVL.

This chain uses TRBV5-4 with TRBJ1-3; tentatively, D is TRBD1 (5 bases). This CDR3 contains 15 residues. In germline, CDR1 is SGHNT, CDR2 YYREEE (reference sequence). V gave up 1 base and J gave up 1 base, with 9 bases separating them. CDR3 in amino acids: CASSLPGESGNTIYF. CDR3 nucleotide sequence: TGTGCCAGCAGCTTGCCGGGGGAATCTGGAAACACCATATATTTT.

The chain has TRBV6-1 and TRBJ1-2; D not certain. This CDR3 contains 12 residues. With 6 bases removed from V and 5 bases from J, the gap between germline ends came to 10 bases. Per germline, CDR1 MNHNS and CDR2 SASEGT. CDR3 bases: TGTGCCAGCAGGGCTAGAGATTATGGCTACACCTTC. This codes for CASRARDYGYTF.

The CDR3 protein is CASSSNGLQPQHF. The DNA of the CDR3 is TGTGCCAGCAGCTCGAACGGGTTACAGCCCCAGCATTTT. The chain uses TRBV11-1 and TRBJ1-5; D ambiguous. This CDR3 spans 13 amino acids. V gave up 4 bases and J gave up 7 bases, with 11 bases separating them. Per the germline V gene, CDR1 is SGHAT and CDR2 is FQDESV (reference sequence).